The 12 T cell receptor beta chains in this list originate from one sample, sequenced in a study of PD-1 blockade in classical Hodgkin lymphoma. The assay was immunoSEQ multiplex PCR, and TCRdb's table has in-frame clones only and misses some. The data contain 25,000 to 40,000 clones, around three quarters of them seen just once; the ten biggest clones take up roughly 4%. The time point: cycle 4 day 1 (C4D1), after six to seven weeks of nivolumab. Autologous stem cell transplantation was followed by relapse in every patient, and brentuximab vedotin exposure varied. The material was peripheral blood mononuclear cells (PBMCs), obtained before the fourth cycle of nivolumab. Receptors were obtained from a human donor with classical Hodgkin lymphoma.

This chain links TRBV5-1 with TRBJ2-5; possible D gene TRBD2, 6 bases. The CDR3 is made up of 16 amino acids. Germline V lookup: CDR1 SGHRS, CDR2 YFSETQ. The germline V and J ends were trimmed by 4 bases and 3 bases, with 19 bases remaining between them. For the CDR3, the DNA is TGCGCCAGCAGCGCGGACCTTAGCGGATACGAAGAGACCCAGTACTTC. Protein product: CASSADLSGYEETQYF.

The chain joins TRBV6-5 to TRBJ1-2, with no clear D. This CDR3 is 16 amino acids long. The germline gives CDR1 MNHEY, CDR2 SVGAGI. V lost 0 bases and J lost 1, with 12 bases in between. The chain's CDR3 is CASSYSADPDNYGYTF. The CDR3 region has the DNA TGTGCCAGCAGTTACTCGGCAGACCCTGATAACTATGGCTACACCTTC.

The chain has TRBV9 and TRBJ1-4; no reliable D call. From germline, CDR1 is SGDLS and CDR2 YYNGEE. Trimming removed 4 bases at V and 13 bases at J, with 17 bases between. The CDR3 is 13 residues long. CDR3 region: CASSPGSARLLFF. Here the CDR3 DNA reads TGTGCCAGCAGCCCGGGGTCTGCCCGGCTACTGTTTTTT.

This sequence joins TRBV4-2 and TRBJ2-5; D is possibly TRBD2 (6 bases). V lost 3 bases and J 3 bases, leaving 8 bases between the germline ends. Per the germline V gene, CDR1 is LGHNA and CDR2 is YNFKEQ. This CDR3 region has 13 residues. The CDR3, as DNA: TGTGCCAGCAGCCAGTCGGGGGAAGAGACCCAGTACTTC. This sequence encodes CASSQSGEETQYF.

The rearrangement uses TRBV4-3 and TRBJ1-2; D call uncertain. Trimming left V 5 bases short and J 2 bases short, with 15 bases between. This CDR3 is 15 amino acids long. The germline CDR1 and CDR2 sequences are LGHNA and YSLEER. The CDR3 is CASSSRDDGNYGYTF. The CDR3 region has the DNA TGCGCCAGCAGCTCAAGAGACGACGGAAACTATGGCTACACCTTC.

By frequency in the sample, this clone is medium-sized (0.01 to 0.1%). Germline and junction disagree at one end, which may indicate a read error. This chain connects TRBV29-1 to TRBJ1-4; D is unclear. The length of the CDR3 is 10 residues. Germline loops: CDR1 SQVTM, CDR2 ANQGSEA. CDR3 protein: CSVKDEKLFF. The DNA of the CDR3 is TGCAGCGTTAAAGATGAAAAACTGTTTTTT.

The chain has TRBV4-3 and TRBJ2-7, with TRBD2 matching over 10 bases. V was clipped by 2 bases and J by 4 bases; unmatched bases: 14. The CDR3 spans 18 residues. CDR1 and CDR2 from the germline V gene are LGHNA and YSLEER. The CDR3 protein is CASSQNSPHSGRAYEQYF. The CDR3 region has the DNA TGCGCCAGCAGCCAAAACTCGCCTCACAGCGGGAGGGCTTACGAGCAGTACTTC.

The chain is built from TRBV29-1 and TRBJ2-7; TRBD1 agrees at 9 bases. This CDR3 spans 14 amino acids. Germline V gene sequence: CDR1 SQVTM, CDR2 ANQGSEA. With V trimmed by 0 bases and J by 3 bases, 3 bases remained unmatched. CDR3 amino acids: CSVEDQGQGYEQYF. DNA for the CDR3: TGCAGCGTTGAAGATCAGGGACAGGGCTACGAGCAGTACTTC.

The sample holds one count of this clone. V usage is TRBV6-1 and J usage is TRBJ2-5; possibly TRBD2 for D (5 bases). The DNA end is a closer match to TRBJ2-7, so the J assignment may be wrong. CDR1 and CDR2 from the germline V gene are MNHNS and SASEGT. The CDR3 runs to 15 residues. The CDR3 nucleotides read TGTGCCAGCAGTGAAGAGCTTGGCGGGTCCTACGAGCAGTACTTC. It is translated as CASSEELGGSYEQYF.

The genes are TRBV19 and TRBJ2-2; 7 bases are a match to TRBD1. Germline loops: CDR1 LNHDA, CDR2 SQIVND (reference sequence). The V segment lost 5 bases and the J segment 7 bases; nucleotides outside the gene matches: 10. The CDR3 consists of 15 residues. CDR3 residues: CASSAQGTVIGELFF. DNA for the CDR3: TGTGCCAGTAGTGCTCAAGGGACAGTCATCGGGGAGCTGTTTTTT.

This chain connects TRBV4-2 to TRBJ2-7, with D unresolved. Germline V CDR1 and CDR2: LGHNA, YNFKEQ. CDR3 length equals 11 residues. V was clipped by 1 base and J by 7 bases, with 5 bases between them. CDR3 nucleotides: TGTGCCAGCAGCCAAGGCCGGGAGCAGTACTTC. Encoded protein: CASSQGREQYF.

This clone has just one count. V gene TRBV28 combines with J gene TRBJ2-2; the D call may be TRBD1 or TRBD2 (5 bases each). V was pared by 4 bases and J by 4 bases, with 13 bases between. The CDR3 totals 15 residues. CDR1 and CDR2 from the germline V gene are MDHEN and SYDVKM. The CDR3 DNA reads as TGTGCCAGCAGTTCCTTCGACGGGACCACCGGGGAGCTGTTTTTT. Amino acid sequence: CASSSFDGTTGELFF.